These T cell receptor beta chains were read from a single sample in a study of response to subunit inactivated influenza vaccine. MiXCR was run by TCRdb on the RT-PCR reads, yielding one entry per CDR3 protein. The data contain around 540,000 distinct CDR3 sequences, 12% of them seen just once; the ten biggest clones take up 10%. Specimen: PBMCs from blood, collected on the day of vaccination. These receptors were obtained from a man aged 50-59 years who received an inactivated influenza vaccine. CDR3s include the opening cysteine and the closing phenylalanine or tryptophan. D genes are given only for firm matches. Rows give clone size only sometimes, using once, few, many, or a class for an expanded clone.

size	D	J	V	DNA	CDR3
few	NA	TRBJ2-7	TRBV6-2/TRBV6-3	TGTGCCAGCAGTTATGGAGGGCCCTCCTACGAGCAGTACTTC	CASSYGGPSYEQYF
many	TRBD1	TRBJ1-3	TRBV5-1	TGCGCCAGCAGCCCTGACACAGGGGGTTCTGGAAACACCATATATTTT	CASSPDTGGSGNTIYF
NA	TRBD2	TRBJ2-1	TRBV19	TGTGCCAGTAGTAGCGGGAGCTCCTACAATGAGCAGTTCTTC	CASSSGSSYNEQFF
many	TRBD1	TRBJ2-5	TRBV28	TGTGCCAGCCAGGGGGCTGGAGAGACCCAGTACTTC	CASQGAGETQYF
many	TRBD1	TRBJ2-5	TRBV18	TGTGCCAGCTCACCACGGAGGACAGGGTTGGAGACCCAGTACTTC	CASSPRRTGLETQYF
NA	NA	TRBJ2-3	TRBV5-6	TGTGCCAGCAGCTTGGTCGTCGCAGGGATGGGCACAGATACGCAGTATTTT	CASSLVVAGMGTDTQYF
NA	TRBD2	TRBJ2-3	TRBV6-2/TRBV6-3	TGTGCCAGCATTAACCGACTAGCTCGGAATACGCAGTATTTT	CASINRLARNTQYF
NA	NA	TRBJ2-1	TRBV4-1	TGCGCCAGCAGCCAAGGGCCCTTCTCCTACAATGAGCAGTTCTTC	CASSQGPFSYNEQFF
many	TRBD2	TRBJ2-3	TRBV4-1	TGCGCCAGCAGCCATGGGGCGTTACTAGCGGCAGATACGCAGTATTTT	CASSHGALLAADTQYF
few	NA	TRBJ1-1	TRBV29-1	TGCAGCTCCCATGGTCTCATGAACACTGAAGCTTTCTTT	CSSHGLMNTEAFF
NA	TRBD1	TRBJ1-1	TRBV4-2	TGTGCCAGCAGCCAAGATCAGGGGGCGCGTACTGAAGCTTTCTTT	CASSQDQGARTEAFF
few	TRBD1	TRBJ1-6	TRBV6-1	TGTGCCAGCAAAAGGACAGGGAAGGAATCACCCCTCCACTTT	CASKRTGKESPLHF
NA	NA	TRBJ2-7	TRBV4-1	TGCGCCAGCAGCCAAGCACAGGGTCTGTACGAGCAGTACTTC	CASSQAQGLYEQYF
few	NA	TRBJ2-7	TRBV28	TGTGCCAGTACTAGAGTGGGGGGGGCTGAGCAGTACTTC	CASTRVGGAEQYF
NA	NA	TRBJ2-1	TRBV20-1	TGCAGTGCTAAAGGGGTGCCGTACAATGAGCAGTTCTTC	CSAKGVPYNEQFF
many	NA	TRBJ2-2	TRBV5-1	TGCGCCAGCAGCGAGGGCCCGCTGAGGGGCACCGGGGAGCTGTTTTTT	CASSEGPLRGTGELFF
few	TRBD2	TRBJ2-3	TRBV12-3/TRBV12-4	TGTGCCAGCAGTTTTTGGCGGGGGGGCACAGATACGCAGTATTTT	CASSFWRGGTDTQYF
few	TRBD1	TRBJ2-1	TRBV6-2/TRBV6-3	TGTGCCAGCAGTTACGATAAACCGGGACAGGGGTTTTCGTCCGTCAATGAGCAGTTCTTC	CASSYDKPGQGFSSVNEQFF
NA	TRBD2	TRBJ2-3	TRBV20-1	TGCAGTGCTGCGACTAGCGGGAGTGCAGATACGCAGTATTTT	CSAATSGSADTQYF
few	NA	TRBJ2-2	TRBV5-1	TGCGCCAGCAGCGCCGGGACCTTGAACACCGGGGAGCTGTTTTTT	CASSAGTLNTGELFF
NA	NA	TRBJ2-3	TRBV4-3	TGCGCCAGCAGCCAACGCCCCACCGTCACAGATACGCAGTATTTT	CASSQRPTVTDTQYF
few	TRBD2	TRBJ2-5	TRBV2	TGTGCCAGCAGTGAAATGAGCGGGGGCTTCGATTTC	CASSEMSGGFDF
NA	NA	TRBJ1-6	TRBV4-2	TGTGCCAGCAGCCAAGATTTGAATAGGGGCGGGAATTCACCCCTCCACTTT	CASSQDLNRGGNSPLHF
many	NA	TRBJ2-1	TRBV12-3/TRBV12-4	TGTGCTACCCGGGCTAGCTCCTACAATGAGCAGTTCTTC	CATRASSYNEQFF
few	TRBD2	TRBJ2-1	TRBV6-1	TGTGCCAGCAGAACTAGCGGGGTTAGCTCCTACAATGAGCAGTTCTTC	CASRTSGVSSYNEQFF
few	NA	TRBJ1-1	TRBV5-1	TGCGCCAGCAGCTTCCAAACAGGGACTTTGAACACTGAAGCTTTCTTT	CASSFQTGTLNTEAFF
NA	NA	TRBJ2-7	TRBV2	TGTGCCAGCAGTACAAATATACGGGTCTACGAGCAGTACTTC	CASSTNIRVYEQYF
few	NA	TRBJ2-7	TRBV12-3/TRBV12-4	TGTGCCAGCAGTTTAGGGTTTGATGAGCAGTACTTC	CASSLGFDEQYF
many	TRBD1	TRBJ1-1	TRBV6-5	TGTGCCAGCAGACTCGGACAGGGTACTGAAGCTTTCTTT	CASRLGQGTEAFF
NA	NA	TRBJ2-5	TRBV15	TGTGCCACCAGCAGAGTGCCGGGGCTACCAGAGACCCAGTACTTC	CATSRVPGLPETQYF
few	NA	TRBJ2-1	TRBV24-1	TGTGCCACCAGTGAAAGGGGTTTTGGGTCCCCCGATCCGCAGTTCTTC	CATSERGFGSPDPQFF
NA	NA	TRBJ1-4	TRBV5-1	TGCGCCAGCAGCTTGTCCCCGAGGCAAACTAATGAAAAACTGTTTTTT	CASSLSPRQTNEKLFF
many	NA	TRBJ2-7	TRBV2	TGTGCCAGCAGGCGGGACAGCTCCTACGAGCAGTACTTC	CASRRDSSYEQYF
few	NA	TRBJ1-3	TRBV4-3	TGCGCCAGCAGCCAAGACACTTCTTCTGGAAACACCATATATTTT	CASSQDTSSGNTIYF
many	NA	TRBJ2-5	TRBV9	TGTGCCAGCAGCGTAGACCCCAAAGAGACCCAGTACTTC	CASSVDPKETQYF
few	TRBD2	TRBJ2-1	TRBV5-1	TGCGCCAGCAGTTCCACTAGCGGGAGTTGGGATGAGCAGTTCTTC	CASSSTSGSWDEQFF
many	NA	TRBJ2-7	TRBV6-5	TGTGCCAGCAGTTACTCGCGACAGACCTACGAGCAGTACTTC	CASSYSRQTYEQYF
NA	NA	TRBJ1-5	TRBV19	TGTGCCAGTAGTGGAGGGAAGAACCCTGGACGGCCCCAGCATTTT	CASSGGKNPGRPQHF
NA	TRBD1	TRBJ1-6	TRBV7-8	TGTGCCAGCAGCTTAGGGGGGGGACAGGGGTATCTGCCCCTCCACTTT	CASSLGGGQGYLPLHF
few	NA	TRBJ2-5	TRBV25-1	TGTGCCAGCAGTGATCTCTGGACGGCAGATGGAAAAGAGACCCAGTACTTC	CASSDLWTADGKETQYF
few	TRBD2	TRBJ2-3	TRBV18	TGTGCCAGCTCACCAGGCGGGGCTAGCGGTGCTGATACGCAGTATTTT	CASSPGGASGADTQYF
many	NA	TRBJ1-3	TRBV2	TGTGCCAGTCACCCGGTACGGTCTGGAAACACCATATATTTT	CASHPVRSGNTIYF
many	TRBD2	TRBJ2-3	TRBV7-2	TGTGCCAGCAGATTAGCGGGAGCGAGCACAGATACGCAGTATTTT	CASRLAGASTDTQYF
many	TRBD1	TRBJ2-1	TRBV9	TGTGCCAGCAGAGATGAGGCAGGGGGCTCCTACAATGAGCAGTTCTTC	CASRDEAGGSYNEQFF
many	TRBD1	TRBJ2-5	TRBV6-5	TGTGCCAGCAGTTACTCGACAGGGCGGAAGACCCAGTACTTC	CASSYSTGRKTQYF
many	NA	TRBJ2-3	TRBV29-1	TGCAGCGTCCATCCAGGGGGGGATACGCAGTATTTT	CSVHPGGDTQYF
NA	NA	TRBJ1-3	TRBV7-9	TGTGCCAGCAGCGGACAGTCTAACTCTGGAAACACCATATATTTT	CASSGQSNSGNTIYF
NA	NA	TRBJ1-1	TRBV6-1	TGTGCCAGCAGGGAAAGAGCGGGGACTGAAGCTTTCTTT	CASRERAGTEAFF
few	NA	TRBJ2-1	TRBV20-1	TGCAGTGCTAGAGGAAATCAGGGAAGTGAGCAGTTCTTC	CSARGNQGSEQFF
NA	NA	TRBJ2-3	TRBV15	TGTGCCACCAGCAGAGATTGGGGAGATACGCAGTATTTT	CATSRDWGDTQYF
many	NA	TRBJ2-4	TRBV4-1	TGCGCCAGCAGCCAAATCCCTCAAAGTAGAAACATTCAGTACTTC	CASSQIPQSRNIQYF
NA	TRBD1	TRBJ2-7	TRBV2	TGTGCCAGCAGTGGATACAGGGGGCTGGACGAGCAGTACTTC	CASSGYRGLDEQYF